A selection of T cell receptor beta chains follows, all from one sample in a study of cytomegalovirus exposure and HLA in healthy donors. TCRdb keeps only in-frame clones here, not all; method: immunoSEQ multiplex PCR. The data hold 150,000 to 200,000 clones, with roughly 80% observed a single time. Specimen: PBMCs. Receptor source: a male donor in good health and CMV-seronegative. The CDR3 runs from the conserved cysteine through the conserved F or W. The order of the fields is D gene, V gene, J gene, clone size, CDR3 DNA, CDR3 protein. The D gene is left open where the match is weak. A row's size may be missing; if present it is once, few, many or a size class.

D: TRBD2; V: TRBV5-1; J: TRBJ2-1; size: few; DNA: TGCGCCAGCAGCACGGGAGGGTCCTACAATGAGCAGTTCTTC; CDR3: CASSTGGSYNEQFF
D: -; V: TRBV7-2; J: TRBJ2-7; size: -; DNA: TGTGCCAGCGGTTGGGGGCGGGTGGCCTACGAGCAGTACTTC; CDR3: CASGWGRVAYEQYF
D: -; V: TRBV10-3; J: TRBJ1-2; size: -; DNA: TGTGCCATCAGTGCCGGGACAAAAACACTCTATGGCTACACCTTC; CDR3: CAISAGTKTLYGYTF
D: TRBD2; V: TRBV7-6; J: TRBJ2-1; size: -; DNA: TGTGCCAGCAGCTTAGTACTAGCGGGCGAGCAGTTCTTC; CDR3: CASSLVLAGEQFF
D: -; V: TRBV6-4; J: TRBJ1-2; size: -; DNA: TGTGCCAGCACCGAGGGGGACGGATTTACCTATGGCTACACCTTC; CDR3: CASTEGDGFTYGYTF
D: TRBD1; V: TRBV5-1; J: TRBJ1-1; size: -; DNA: TGCGCCAGCAGCTACGTCGGACAGGGGTCGACTGAAGCTTTCTTT; CDR3: CASSYVGQGSTEAFF
D: TRBD2; V: TRBV7-9; J: TRBJ2-7; size: -; DNA: TGTTCCAGCACCATTTCTAGCGGGTTCTCCTACGAGCAGTACTTC; CDR3: CSSTISSGFSYEQYF
D: -; V: TRBV21-1; J: TRBJ1-1; size: -; DNA: TGTGCCAGCAGCAAAGGAGAGTGGGCGGCTTTCTTT; CDR3: CASSKGEWAAFF
D: -; V: TRBV27; J: TRBJ1-5; size: -; DNA: TGTGCCAGCAGCTCAGGGTATAGCAATCAGCCCCAGCATTTT; CDR3: CASSSGYSNQPQHF
D: -; V: TRBV6-5; J: TRBJ2-7; size: -; DNA: TGTGCCAGCAGTTACTCGACCAGGGGACCCACCTACGAGCAGTACTTC; CDR3: CASSYSTRGPTYEQYF
D: TRBD1; V: TRBV4-1; J: TRBJ2-4; size: -; DNA: TGCGCCAGCAGCCAAACGTCGGTTCTCAGGGGGCGCGGAAACATTCAGTACTTC; CDR3: CASSQTSVLRGRGNIQYF
D: TRBD2; V: TRBV7-2; J: TRBJ2-1; size: once; DNA: TGTGCCAGCGCCCTGGGACTAGCGGGATGCGAGCAGTTCTTC; CDR3: CASALGLAGCEQFF
D: TRBD1; V: TRBV18; J: TRBJ1-1; size: few; DNA: TGTGCCAGCTCACCACAGGGGACAGAGAACACTGAAGCTTTCTTT; CDR3: CASSPQGTENTEAFF
D: -; V: TRBV12-5; J: TRBJ1-1; size: -; DNA: TGTGCTAGTGGTTTGGTACTTTTGGGCTCTGAAGCTTTCTTT; CDR3: CASGLVLLGSEAFF
D: -; V: TRBV5-1; J: TRBJ2-3; size: -; DNA: TGCGCCAGCAGCTTGGTGGGAGGCGGGACAGATACGCAGTATTTT; CDR3: CASSLVGGGTDTQYF
D: TRBD1; V: TRBV5-8; J: TRBJ1-5; size: -; DNA: TGTGCCAGCAGCTGGTCCGACAGGGTCTACAATCAGCCCCAGCATTTT; CDR3: CASSWSDRVYNQPQHF
D: TRBD1; V: TRBV28; J: TRBJ1-4; size: -; DNA: TGTGCCAGCACTAAAGGACAGGGATACGAAAAACTGTTTTTT; CDR3: CASTKGQGYEKLFF
D: -; V: TRBV7-3; J: TRBJ1-3; size: -; DNA: TGTGCCAGCTCTCAGGGACTCTCTGGAAACACCATATATTTT; CDR3: CASSQGLSGNTIYF
D: -; V: TRBV18; J: TRBJ2-7; size: -; DNA: TGTGCCAGCTCACAGGGGCCTTCCACCTACGAGCAGTACTTC; CDR3: CASSQGPSTYEQYF
D: -; V: TRBV9; J: TRBJ2-2; size: once; DNA: TGTGCCAGCAGCGTAGCGGGAGTCGCCACCGGGGAGCTGTTTTTT; CDR3: CASSVAGVATGELFF
D: TRBD2; V: TRBV30; J: TRBJ2-3; size: -; DNA: TGTGCCTACGCAGCTCTAGCGGGAGGTGGGGATACGCAGTATTTT; CDR3: CAYAALAGGGDTQYF
D: TRBD1; V: TRBV19; J: TRBJ1-1; size: -; DNA: TGTGCCAGTAGTCCATCGACAGGGTCGGGTGAAGCTTTCTTT; CDR3: CASSPSTGSGEAFF
D: -; V: TRBV5-1; J: TRBJ1-2; size: few; DNA: TGCGCCAGCAGCTTGGTCGGTTTTAACTATGGCTACACCTTC; CDR3: CASSLVGFNYGYTF
D: -; V: TRBV7-2; J: TRBJ2-1; size: once; DNA: TGTGCCAGCAGCACCCTAGCCGGGGGAGCCAATGAGCAGTTCTTC; CDR3: CASSTLAGGANEQFF
D: TRBD1; V: TRBV28; J: TRBJ2-5; size: -; DNA: TGTGCCAGCAGTCTCGCAGGGGGCCAAGAGACCCAGTACTTC; CDR3: CASSLAGGQETQYF
D: -; V: TRBV18; J: TRBJ1-1; size: few; DNA: TGTGCCAGCTCGGACAGCCCGAACACTGAAGCTTTCTTT; CDR3: CASSDSPNTEAFF
D: -; V: TRBV11-2; J: TRBJ1-5; size: -; DNA: TGTGCCAGCAGCCTAGGGGTGAGGAATCAGCCCCAGCATTTT; CDR3: CASSLGVRNQPQHF
D: TRBD1; V: TRBV4-3; J: TRBJ2-7; size: -; DNA: TGCGCCAGCAGCCAAGATGGAAGGGACAGGGTAAAATACTTC; CDR3: CASSQDGRDRVKYF
D: -; V: TRBV6-5; J: TRBJ2-6; size: -; DNA: TGTGCCAGCACCTACGCGGTTTCTGGGGCCAACGTCCTGACTTTC; CDR3: CASTYAVSGANVLTF
D: TRBD2; V: TRBV19; J: TRBJ2-7; size: -; DNA: TGTGCCAGTAGTTCCGGGACTAGCGGATCCTACGAGCAGTACTTC; CDR3: CASSSGTSGSYEQYF
D: TRBD2; V: TRBV5-1; J: TRBJ2-7; size: -; DNA: TGCGCCAGCTCGACTAGCGGGAGGGCCTACGAGCAGTACTTC; CDR3: CASSTSGRAYEQYF
D: -; V: TRBV6-1; J: TRBJ2-3; size: -; DNA: TGTGCCAGCGTCCGGGTAGCGAAAGATACGCAGTATTTT; CDR3: CASVRVAKDTQYF
D: -; V: TRBV7-9; J: TRBJ2-5; size: -; DNA: TGTGCCAGCAGCTTTCTCGGGGTGGAGACCCAGTACTTC; CDR3: CASSFLGVETQYF
D: TRBD2; V: TRBV5-4; J: TRBJ2-3; size: -; DNA: TGTGCCAGCAGCGGGGGGGTTACGGAGGTTGGAGATACGCAGTATTTT; CDR3: CASSGGVTEVGDTQYF
D: TRBD1; V: TRBV7-7; J: TRBJ2-5; size: -; DNA: TGTGCCAGCAGCTCGAGTCCGGACAGGGCAGAGACCCAGTACTTC; CDR3: CASSSSPDRAETQYF
D: TRBD2; V: TRBV28; J: TRBJ2-3; size: -; DNA: TGTGCCAGCAGTTTAATCGATCAGTGGGGGGGGAATACGCAGTATTTT; CDR3: CASSLIDQWGGNTQYF
D: -; V: TRBV7-6; J: TRBJ2-3; size: once; DNA: TGTGCCAGCAGCGGCCGGGACACATGGCCCACAGATACGCAGTATTTT; CDR3: CASSGRDTWPTDTQYF
D: -; V: TRBV28; J: TRBJ1-5; size: -; DNA: TGTGCCAGCAGTTTCGGGTGGCGTCAGCCCCAGCATTTT; CDR3: CASSFGWRQPQHF
D: TRBD1; V: TRBV7-9; J: TRBJ2-7; size: -; DNA: TGTTCCAGCAGCTCGGGACAGGTCCCCTACGAGCAGTACTTC; CDR3: CSSSSGQVPYEQYF
D: -; V: TRBV5-1; J: TRBJ2-5; size: -; DNA: TGCGCCAGCAGTCGGACAGTTTTACAAGAGACCCAGTACTTC; CDR3: CASSRTVLQETQYF
D: TRBD1; V: TRBV2; J: TRBJ2-2; size: -; DNA: TGTGCCAGCAGTGGGGACAGGAAGAACACCGGGGAGCTGTTTTTT; CDR3: CASSGDRKNTGELFF
D: -; V: TRBV2; J: TRBJ1-5; size: -; DNA: TGTGCCAGCAGTCCCAGGGGCTACGGTAGTCAGCCCCAGCATTTT; CDR3: CASSPRGYGSQPQHF
D: TRBD1; V: TRBV9; J: TRBJ1-6; size: -; DNA: TGTGCCAGCAGCGCCGGGGGACAGCGGAATTCACCCCTCCACTTT; CDR3: CASSAGGQRNSPLHF
D: -; V: TRBV12-5; J: TRBJ2-7; size: -; DNA: TGTGCTAGTGCTCCGGGACACCTCTCCTACGAGCAGTACTTC; CDR3: CASAPGHLSYEQYF
D: TRBD2; V: TRBV5-4; J: TRBJ2-3; size: few; DNA: TGTGCCAGCAGCGATCGGGAGGGAGGCACAGATACGCAGTATTTT; CDR3: CASSDREGGTDTQYF
D: TRBD1; V: TRBV6-5; J: TRBJ2-2; size: -; DNA: TGTGCCAGCAGACTGACAGGGGGCGGAGGGGAGCTGTTTTTT; CDR3: CASRLTGGGGELFF
D: -; V: TRBV27; J: TRBJ2-7; size: -; DNA: TGTGCCAGCAGTTTATCGATAGGGGGCTACGAGCAGTACTTC; CDR3: CASSLSIGGYEQYF
D: -; V: TRBV9; J: TRBJ2-7; size: -; DNA: TGTGCCAGCAGCGTCGACGACATAGGGGTGGGCGGCTACGAGCAGTACTTC; CDR3: CASSVDDIGVGGYEQYF
D: -; V: TRBV4-2; J: TRBJ1-1; size: -; DNA: TGTGCCAGCAGCCTTGAAAGTCCGGGGACTGAAGCTTTCTTT; CDR3: CASSLESPGTEAFF
D: TRBD1; V: TRBV29-1; J: TRBJ1-1; size: -; DNA: TGCAGCGTTCTCGACAGGGTGAACACTGAAGCTTTCTTT; CDR3: CSVLDRVNTEAFF
D: -; V: TRBV7-6; J: TRBJ2-7; size: -; DNA: TGTGCCAGCATCTCTAGGAGGGGTCGATACGAGCAGTACTTC; CDR3: CASISRRGRYEQYF
D: -; V: TRBV18; J: TRBJ1-3; size: -; DNA: TGTGCCAGCTCACCAAGGGACAATGGAAACACCATATATTTT; CDR3: CASSPRDNGNTIYF
D: -; V: TRBV20-1; J: TRBJ1-1; size: -; DNA: TGCAGTGCTCCTCACAGAACTGAAGCTTTCTTT; CDR3: CSAPHRTEAFF